The table lists the clone carrying this T cell receptor (beta chain) with a few counts. Its antigen is currently unknown. This sample was taken from a study of T cells in Graves' hyperthyroidism and ophthalmopathy. Study-level findings and limits: Ophthalmopathy and stable hyperthyroidism were told apart by a 13 V-J model. Appearing also in blood were most of the thyroid clonotypes expanded above 0.001. It was a median around 6 months before onset that the model predicted ophthalmopathy.

The study left out patients who had uncontrolled infection, other autoimmune disease, pregnancy or lactation. V gave up 3 bases and J gave up 2 bases; unmatched junction bases: 9. This CDR3 spans 17 amino acids. Germline V gene data show CDR1 as SGHRS and CDR2 as YFSETQ. Regions amplified from RNA transcripts were the TCR beta CDR3 regions. First-round RT-PCR with HTBI primers amplified the TCR CDR3 region. One entry per CDR3 protein, called by TCRdb with MiXCR from the multiplex PCR reads. The data show about 380,000 distinct CDR3 sequences, 13% seen once. The TCR comes from a young man with Graves' hyperthyroidism that later progressed to Graves' ophthalmopathy. This sequence joins TRBV5-1 and TRBJ2-1; 9 bases align to TRBD2. Material for sequencing was blood. CDR3 loop: CASSSEASGAAYNEQFF. The CDR3 bases are TGCGCCAGCAGCTCGGAGGCTAGCGGGGCCGCCTACAATGAGCAGTTCTTC. The full variable domain, its missing parts supplied by reference TRBV5-1 and TRBJ2-1, is KAGVTQTPRYLIKTRGQQVTLSCSPISGHRSVSWYQQTPGQGLQFLFEYFSETQRNKGNFPGRFSGRQFSNSRSEMNVSTLELGDSALYLCASSSEASGAAYNEQFFGPGTRLTVL.